The source of this T cell receptor (beta chain) is a study of control samples from healthy donors and cancer patients. Sequenced by immunoSEQ multiplex PCR; TCRdb stores in-frame clones only, minus some. The sample consists of about 110,000 clones, 80% to 90% of them appearing once. V dropped 3 bases and J dropped 3; count of bases not matched to a gene: 2. The CDR3 is 14 residues long. Germline CDR1 and CDR2: SGHTA and FQGNSA. This receptor was taken from a woman aged 45-60 years in good health. This chain joins TRBV7-2 and TRBJ1-5; 7 nucleotides match TRBD1. The specimen sequenced was blood. CDR3 bases: TGTGCCAGCAGCTTCGGGACAGTCAATCAGCCCCAGCATTTT. Amino acid sequence: CASSFGTVNQPQHF.